The 24 T cell receptor beta chains given below trace back to one sample, sequenced in a study of cytomegalovirus exposure and HLA in healthy donors. Both 60 Vbeta primers and 13 Jbeta primers went into the PCR. Repertoires were generated with immunoSEQ multiplex PCR, while TCRdb's copy carries only in-frame clones and drops some. The sample records some 180,000 clones, around three quarters being singletons. The sequencing sample was made of PBMCs. Receptor source: a woman aged 25 to 39 in good health and CMV-seronegative.

The rearrangement uses TRBV4-3 and TRBJ2-5; D remains ambiguous. The V end lost 0 bases, the J end lost 1 base, and 12 bases lay between the germline ends. Germline CDR1 is LGHNA and CDR2 is YSLEER. CDR3 length: 16 residues. CDR3 protein: CASSQEFVGFQETQYF. The CDR3 DNA follows: TGCGCCAGCAGCCAAGAATTTGTGGGCTTCCAAGAGACCCAGTACTTC.

The chain joins TRBV6-1 to TRBJ2-5; D is perhaps TRBD1 (6 bases). The CDR3 loop spans 14 amino acids. Trimming shortened V by 1 base and J by 7 bases, and 13 bases separated the two germline ends. CDR1 and CDR2 (germline): MNHNS, SASEGT. In nucleotides, the CDR3 is TGTGCCAGCAGTGAAGACAGGGCCCCAGGGACCCAGTACTTC. This encodes CASSEDRAPGTQYF.

Only a few counts were recorded for this clone. The chain carries TRBV13 and TRBJ1-1, with D possibly matching TRBD1 (6 bases). Trimming stripped 0 bases from V and 5 bases from J, with 10 bases between. This CDR3 is built from 14 residues. Germline V lookup: CDR1 PRHDT, CDR2 FYEKMQ (reference sequence). The CDR3 DNA is TGTGCCAGCAGCTTAGGACAGGGATTAACTGAAGCTTTCTTT. This gives the protein CASSLGQGLTEAFF.

For the CDR3, the DNA is TGTGCCAGTAGTGGACAGGGAGGGATTCCGGACACTGAAGCTTTCTTT. Translating gives CASSGQGGIPDTEAFF. The chain uses TRBV19 and TRBJ1-1; 8 positions match TRBD1. V dropped 5 bases and J dropped 3; count of bases not matched to a gene: 11. Germline CDR1 and CDR2: LNHDA and SQIVND (reference sequence). The CDR3 runs to 16 residues. Supplemented by reference TRBV19 and TRBJ1-1, the full variable domain reads DGGITQSPKYLFRKEGQNVTLSCEQNLNHDAMYWYRQDPGQGLRLIYYSQIVNDFQKGDIAEGYSVSREKKESFPLTVTSAQKNPTAFYLCASSGQGGIPDTEAFFGQGTRLTVV.

The chain uses TRBV27 and TRBJ1-2; TRBD1 aligns across 9 bases. With V trimmed by 4 bases and J by 4 bases, 4 bases remained unmatched. In germline, CDR1 is MNHEY, CDR2 SMNVEV (reference sequence). The CDR3 covers 14 residues. The CDR3 loop reads CASSSTGGIYGYTF. The CDR3 nucleotides read TGTGCCAGCAGTTCCACAGGGGGCATCTATGGCTACACCTTC.

The chain joins TRBV7-2 to TRBJ2-1; 14 bases are shared with TRBD2. CDR1 SGHTA and CDR2 FQGNSA come from the germline V gene. J lost 4 bases, V lost 6 bases, and 11 bases had no gene match. The CDR3 length is 18 residues. For the CDR3, the DNA is TGTGCCAGCAGGGGGCCCCCGACTAGCGGGGGGGCTTACAATGAGCAGTTCTTC. The encoded protein is CASRGPPTSGGAYNEQFF.

Written as DNA, the CDR3 is TGTGCCAGCAGCCAAGCAGTCATGCGGGGGACTAGCACAGATACGCAGTATTTT. Protein sequence: CASSQAVMRGTSTDTQYF. This chain uses TRBV4-2 with TRBJ2-3, with 7 bases matching TRBD2. The ends lost 1 base at V and 0 bases at J; junction bases unmatched: 10. This CDR3 is built from 18 residues. Looked up from germline, CDR1 is LGHNA and CDR2 is YNFKEQ.

A remark on this clone: A read error may account for a junction end that differs from germline. The chain carries TRBV7-7 and TRBJ2-5; 10 bases match TRBD2. This CDR3 region has 15 residues. Germline CDR1 and CDR2: SSHAT and FNYEAQ (reference sequence). The CDR3 reads CASSPLTSGQETQYF. CDR3 coding DNA: TGTGCTAGCAGCCCCCTGACTAGCGGGCAAGAGACCCAGTACTTC. The entire variable domain, with the rest obtained from reference TRBV7-7 and TRBJ2-5, is as follows: GAGVSQSPRYKVTKRGQDVTLRCDPISSHATLYWYQQALGQGPEFLTYFNYEAQPDKSGLPSDRFSAERPEGSISTLTIQRTEQRDSAMYRCASSPLTSGQETQYFGPGTRLLVL.

The chain employs TRBV19 and TRBJ1-2; D is undetermined. CDR1 and CDR2 (germline): LNHDA, SQIVND (reference sequence). There are 15 residues in the CDR3. Trimming cost V 0 bases and J 8 bases, with 16 bases left between them. CDR3 coding DNA: TGTGCCAGTAGTATAGATCAGGAGGCCTTATGGGGCTACACCTTC. Translating it yields CASSIDQEALWGYTF.

The chain is built from TRBV30 and TRBJ1-1; D gene ambiguous. V was cut by 7 bases and J by 2 bases, with 14 bases left in between. CDR1 GTSNPN and CDR2 SVGIG come from the germline V gene (reference sequence). The CDR3 runs to 13 residues. CDR3 in amino acids: CASQTSPNTEAFF. As DNA, the CDR3 is TGTGCCTCCCAGACATCCCCCAACACTGAAGCTTTCTTT.

V is TRBV7-2 and J is TRBJ2-2; the match to TRBD2 covers 7 bases. V shed 10 bases and J 6 bases; nucleotides not matched to a gene: 11. The CDR3 totals 14 residues. The V gene's germline CDR1 is SGHTA and CDR2 FQGNSA. The CDR3 DNA is TGTGCCATAGGTCAGCGGGGCAAGTCCGGGGAGCTGTTTTTT. Its protein is CAIGQRGKSGELFF.

The chain is built from TRBV30 and TRBJ2-3; 10 bases agree with TRBD2. This CDR3 is built from 18 residues. Trimming removed 3 bases from V and 0 bases from J; junction bases left unmatched: 12. The germline CDR1 and CDR2 sequences are GTSNPN and SVGIG (reference sequence). The CDR3 region has the DNA TGTGCCTGGAGGGGACCGGGACTAGCGAGCCGTAGCACAGATACGCAGTATTTT. The encoded protein is CAWRGPGLASRSTDTQYF.

This clone was recorded a few times. V is TRBV11-2 and J is TRBJ2-7; the match to TRBD1 covers 7 bases. The V segment lost 5 bases and the J segment 0 bases; nucleotides outside the gene matches: 13. Germline CDR1 is SGHAT and CDR2 is FQNNGV. The CDR3 loop spans 17 amino acids. The CDR3 reads CASSPHLQGEPSYEQYF. DNA of the CDR3: TGTGCCAGCAGCCCGCATCTCCAGGGGGAGCCCTCCTACGAGCAGTACTTC.

The V and J genes are TRBV7-3 and TRBJ2-1, with TRBD2 identical over 7 bases. Germline V gene lookup returns CDR1 SGHTA and CDR2 FQGTGA. V was pared by 0 bases and J by 2 bases, with 1 base of the junction left unmatched. The CDR3 runs 15 residues. Written as DNA, the CDR3 is TGTGCCAGCAGCTTAACCGGGGGGACCTACAATGAGCAGTTCTTC. Its translation is CASSLTGGTYNEQFF.

The chain links TRBV7-9 to TRBJ1-1; 7 positions agree with TRBD1. This CDR3 is built from 14 residues. Germline-derived CDR1 and CDR2 are SEHNR and FQNEAQ (reference sequence). V was clipped by 5 bases and J by 5 bases; unmatched bases: 8. CDR3 nucleotides: TGTGCCAGCAGCCCTAGACAGGGACGGACTGAAGCTTTCTTT. It is translated as CASSPRQGRTEAFF. The full variable domain, rest sourced from reference TRBV7-9 and TRBJ1-1, is DTGVSQNPRHKITKRGQNVTFRCDPISEHNRLYWYRQTLGQGPEFLTYFQNEAQLEKSRLLSDRFSAERPKGSFSTLEIQRTEQGDSAMYLCASSPRQGRTEAFFGQGTRLTVV.

To note about this clone: This sample includes further DNA sequences coding for the same CDR3. The V call is TRBV14, the J call TRBJ1-1; 7 bases fit TRBD1. Unmatched junction bases numbered 10, after V lost 6 bases and J lost 6 bases. The length of the CDR3 is 14 residues. Germline CDR1 and CDR2: SGHDN and FVKESK. In nucleotides, the CDR3 is TGTGCCAGCAGTCGCGGGGGGACAGTCGCTGAAGCTTTCTTT. Amino acids: CASSRGGTVAEAFF. The entire variable domain, with the rest obtained from reference TRBV14 and TRBJ1-1, is as follows: EAGVTQFPSHSVIEKGQTVTLRCDPISGHDNLYWYRRVMGKEIKFLLHFVKESKQDESGMPNNRFLAERTGGTYSTLKVQPAELEDSGVYFCASSRGGTVAEAFFGQGTRLTVV.

The chain carries TRBV10-2 and TRBJ2-1, with D possibly being TRBD2 (5 bases). CDR3 length equals 15 residues. Trimming left V 2 bases short and J 6 bases short, with 14 bases between. CDR1 and CDR2 from the germline V gene are WSHSY and SAAADI. The CDR3 region is CASSERERYRNEQFF. CDR3 nucleotide sequence: TGCGCCAGCAGTGAGCGGGAACGTTATCGCAATGAGCAGTTCTTC.

The rearrangement links TRBV19 to TRBJ1-5; a possible D gene is TRBD1 (6 bases). This CDR3 region has 15 residues. CDR1 is LNHDA and CDR2 is SQIVND in the germline V gene (reference sequence). V lost 8 bases and J lost 1, with 15 bases in between. The CDR3 spells CASRSQGSSNQPQHF. The CDR3 DNA follows: TGTGCCAGTCGATCACAGGGATCGAGCAATCAGCCCCAGCATTTT. Full variable domain (missing parts from reference TRBV19 and TRBJ1-5): DGGITQSPKYLFRKEGQNVTLSCEQNLNHDAMYWYRQDPGQGLRLIYYSQIVNDFQKGDIAEGYSVSREKKESFPLTVTSAQKNPTAFYLCASRSQGSSNQPQHFGDGTRLSIL.

This rearrangement joins TRBV19 to TRBJ1-1, with D unclear. There are 15 residues in the CDR3. V dropped 7 bases and J dropped 1 base, with 16 bases sitting between them. The germline V gene encodes CDR1 LNHDA and CDR2 SQIVND (reference sequence). The CDR3 DNA reads as TGTGCCAGTATCCTCGAGATCGGTCGGAACACTGAAGCTTTCTTT. It encodes CASILEIGRNTEAFF. Combining the CDR3 with reference TRBV19 and TRBJ1-1 gives the whole variable domain DGGITQSPKYLFRKEGQNVTLSCEQNLNHDAMYWYRQDPGQGLRLIYYSQIVNDFQKGDIAEGYSVSREKKESFPLTVTSAQKNPTAFYLCASILEIGRNTEAFFGQGTRLTVV.

The chain recombines TRBV10-2 with TRBJ1-2; TRBD1 aligns across 11 bases. This CDR3 contains 16 residues. J gave up 4 bases and V 2 bases, and 6 bases lay outside the gene matches. CDR1 is WSHSY, CDR2 SAAADI, per germline. For the CDR3, the DNA is TGCGCCAGCAGTGAGAGCCCCGGGACAGGGGGCTATGGCTACACCTTC. It translates to CASSESPGTGGYGYTF.

This sequence joins TRBV9 and TRBJ2-3; 11 bases match TRBD2. J lost 2 bases, V lost 3 bases, and 8 bases had no gene match. The germline gives CDR1 SGDLS, CDR2 YYNGEE. The CDR3 spans 17 residues. The CDR3 DNA follows: TGTGCCAGCAGCGCCCACGTAGCGGGGGGGACCACAGATACGCAGTATTTT. This translates into CASSAHVAGGTTDTQYF. The full variable domain, its missing parts supplied by reference TRBV9 and TRBJ2-3, is DSGVTQTPKHLITATGQRVTLRCSPRSGDLSVYWYQQSLDQGLQFLIQYYNGEERAKGNILERFSAQQFPDLHSELNLSSLELGDSALYFCASSAHVAGGTTDTQYFGPGTRLTVL.

This clone occurred once. The chain joins TRBV7-6 to TRBJ1-1, with D uncertain. CDR1 is SGHVS and CDR2 is FNYEAQ in the germline V gene. CDR3 size: 15 residues. V was trimmed by 0 bases and J by 4 bases, leaving 12 bases between them. CDR3 protein: CASSLALGGGTEAFF. The CDR3 nucleotides read TGTGCCAGCAGCTTAGCACTAGGCGGAGGCACTGAAGCTTTCTTT.

This sequence joins TRBV18 and TRBJ2-7; 7 positions agree with TRBD1. V was clipped by 4 bases and J by 0 bases; unmatched bases: 18. Germline V gene data show CDR1 as KGHSH and CDR2 as LQKENI. CDR3 length equals 19 residues. The chain's CDR3 is CASSRTQGQRGADSYEQYF. As DNA, the CDR3 is TGTGCCAGCTCACGTACACAGGGACAGCGAGGCGCGGACTCCTACGAGCAGTACTTC.

The V call is TRBV19, the J call TRBJ1-2, with 7 positions matching TRBD1. Germline V gene sequence: CDR1 LNHDA, CDR2 SQIVND (reference sequence). The CDR3 totals 14 residues. V was pared by 7 bases and J by 3 bases, with 8 bases of the junction left unmatched. For the CDR3, the DNA is TGTGCCAGTACGCGGGACAGCGAATACTATGGCTACACCTTC. Protein product: CASTRDSEYYGYTF.